This is a list of T cell receptor beta chains from one sample in a study of blood T cell repertoires in COVID-19. TCRdb's table, derived via immunoSEQ multiplex PCR, lists solely in-frame clones and lacks some. The data show around 350,000 clones, around 87% seen once. Input material: peripheral blood. Source of these receptors: a human donor in a cohort sampled during active COVID-19. Each CDR3 is given with its conserved first and last residue. The D gene is left open where the match is weak. Clone size is shown for a subset of rows, as once, few, many or a class of expanded clone.

V	J	D	length	size	DNA	CDR3
TRBV5-1	TRBJ1-1	NA	15	NA	TGCGCCAGCAGCTTTGGGGCCGGACAGTACACTGAAGCTTTCTTT	CASSFGAGQYTEAFF
TRBV3-1/TRBV3-2	TRBJ1-1	NA	13	NA	TGTGCCAGCAGCGCCTACAGGGAAACTGAAGCTTTCTTT	CASSAYRETEAFF
TRBV3-1/TRBV3-2	TRBJ2-7	TRBD1	20	once	TGTGCCAGCAGCCAAGGTTCGGGACAGGGAAGGCTTCCGATCTCCTACGAGCAGTACTTC	CASSQGSGQGRLPISYEQYF
TRBV7-9	TRBJ1-2	NA	12	NA	TGTGCCAGCAGCTTAGTAGAGGAGGGCTACACCTTC	CASSLVEEGYTF
TRBV4-1	TRBJ2-2	NA	15	NA	TGCGCCAGCAGCCAAGTTAGTATCCTCACCGGGGAGCTGTTTTTT	CASSQVSILTGELFF
TRBV28	TRBJ1-1	NA	13	NA	TGTGCCAGCAGCCCGGGGGAGAACACTGAAGCTTTCTTT	CASSPGENTEAFF
TRBV7-6	TRBJ2-1	TRBD2	16	NA	TGTGCCAGCAGCTTACGAGGGACTAGCGGTTACAATGAGCAGTTCTTC	CASSLRGTSGYNEQFF
TRBV24-1	TRBJ1-2	NA	12	NA	TGTGCCACCAGTGCTAGAGGTTATGGCTACACCTTC	CATSARGYGYTF
TRBV9	TRBJ1-1	TRBD1	16	NA	TGTGCCAGCAGCGTGGGGGACAGAGCTATGAACACTGAAGCTTTCTTT	CASSVGDRAMNTEAFF
TRBV6-5	TRBJ1-2	NA	15	few	TGTGCCAGCAGGCGGGATTCAGCCTCTAACTATGGCTACACCTTC	CASRRDSASNYGYTF
TRBV6-5	TRBJ1-1	NA	14	few	TGTGCCAGCACCCCTGCAACAATGAACACTGAAGCTTTCTTT	CASTPATMNTEAFF
TRBV5-1	TRBJ2-1	TRBD2	19	NA	TGCGCCAGCAGCGCGGGACTAGCGGGTATTGGGAGCTCCTACAATGAGCAGTTCTTC	CASSAGLAGIGSSYNEQFF
TRBV3-1/TRBV3-2	TRBJ2-3	NA	16	NA	TGTGCCAGCAGCCCGACCGGGGCCTCGGGGGCAGATACGCAGTATTTT	CASSPTGASGADTQYF
TRBV5-3	TRBJ2-2	TRBD1	20	NA	TGTACCAGAAGCATAAAAGGCGGGGACAGGCGGGGATTGTGGACCGGGGAGCTGTTTTTT	CTRSIKGGDRRGLWTGELFF
TRBV20-1	TRBJ2-3	TRBD2	16	NA	TGCAGTGCTAGTTCGGGGGGAGAGATTAGCACAGATACGCAGTATTTT	CSASSGGEISTDTQYF
TRBV14	TRBJ1-1	NA	14	few	TGTGCCAGCAGCCAAGATAACAGATGGTCTGAAGCTTTCTTT	CASSQDNRWSEAFF
TRBV4-1	TRBJ2-7	TRBD1	13	once	TGCGCCAGCAGCCCGACAGGGTCCTACGAGCAGTACTTC	CASSPTGSYEQYF
TRBV6-5	TRBJ1-1	NA	12	NA	TGTGCCAGCAGTCTGGCAGGGGACGGCGCTTTCTTT	CASSLAGDGAFF
TRBV27	TRBJ2-7	TRBD2	14	NA	TGTGCCAGCAGTCTCAAGCGGGAGAGGAACGAGCAGTACTTC	CASSLKRERNEQYF
TRBV21-1	TRBJ1-2	NA	16	NA	TGTGCCAGCAGCAAATGGGGTAACAGGAAAAACTATGGCTACACCTTC	CASSKWGNRKNYGYTF
TRBV18	TRBJ1-3	NA	17	NA	TGTGCCAGCTCACCTTACAGGGCCGCGGACTCTGGAAACACCATATATTTT	CASSPYRAADSGNTIYF
TRBV25-1	TRBJ2-3	TRBD2	16	NA	TGTGCCAGCAGTGAATCTGAGGGAGGGCATGCAGATACGCAGTATTTT	CASSESEGGHADTQYF
TRBV4-1	TRBJ2-5	TRBD2	18	once	TGCGCCAGCAGCCATCTGCCGCGGGGCGGGAGGACCCGGGAGACCCAGTACTTC	CASSHLPRGGRTRETQYF
TRBV30	TRBJ2-7	NA	12	NA	TGTGCCCTTCGAAAGGGGAAGTACGAGCAGTACTTC	CALRKGKYEQYF
TRBV11-2	TRBJ2-1	TRBD2	15	NA	TGTGCCAGCAGCGTACTAGCGGGAGGGCCGTATGAGCAGTTCTTC	CASSVLAGGPYEQFF
TRBV19	TRBJ2-6	TRBD1	16	NA	TGTGCCAGTAGTCCCCGGACAGGGACCGGGGCCAACGTCCTGACTTTC	CASSPRTGTGANVLTF
TRBV13	TRBJ1-2	TRBD1	17	few	TGTGCCAGCAGCCCCACAACTCCGGGACAGGAGAACTATGGCTACACCTTC	CASSPTTPGQENYGYTF
TRBV5-4	TRBJ1-3	TRBD1	13	NA	TGTGCCAGCAGTTACGACAGGGAGGACACCATATATTTT	CASSYDREDTIYF
TRBV19	TRBJ1-5	NA	15	NA	TGTGCCAGTAACTGGGGCAGGGAGGCTAGTCAGCCCCAGCATTTT	CASNWGREASQPQHF
TRBV6-4	TRBJ2-2	NA	13	medium-sized	TGTGCCAGCAGTGACTCTAGCACCGGGGAGCTGTTTTTT	CASSDSSTGELFF
TRBV3-1/TRBV3-2	TRBJ1-1	NA	13	NA	TGTGCCAGCAGCCAAAGCCAGAACACTGAAGCTTTCTTT	CASSQSQNTEAFF
TRBV5-4	TRBJ1-4	TRBD1	16	NA	TGTGCCAGCAGCTTGGGGCGGACAGGACCTAATGAAAAACTGTTTTTT	CASSLGRTGPNEKLFF
TRBV19	TRBJ2-1	NA	15	once	TGTGCCAGTAGTTCCACTGGGAGCTCCTACAATGAGCAGTTCTTC	CASSSTGSSYNEQFF
TRBV9	TRBJ2-7	NA	12	NA	TGTGCCAGCAGCTCCGGCTCCTACGAGCAGTACTTC	CASSSGSYEQYF
TRBV5-6	TRBJ1-4	TRBD1	17	NA	TGTGCCAGCAGCTTGACCCCGGGACAGGGGACTAATGAAAAACTGTTTTTT	CASSLTPGQGTNEKLFF
TRBV2	TRBJ1-2	NA	18	NA	TGTGCCAGCAGTGGAGGCACTACCATGGAGGCCAGGTCTAAAGGCTACACCTTC	CASSGGTTMEARSKGYTF
TRBV5-3	TRBJ1-5	NA	16	few	TGTGCCAGAAGCTTGTCCACAGAAGAGAATAATCAGCCCCAGCATTTT	CARSLSTEENNQPQHF
TRBV2	TRBJ2-3	NA	15	once	TGTGCCTCATTAGAGGGACAAACAGCCACAGATACGCAGTATTTT	CASLEGQTATDTQYF
TRBV28	TRBJ2-2	NA	15	NA	TGTGCCAGCAGTTTCACCCAGGGAGGCACCGGGGAGCTGTTTTTT	CASSFTQGGTGELFF
TRBV10-3	TRBJ1-5	NA	17	NA	TGTGCCATCAGTGAGACTACCTTATTGGGTAGCAATCAGCCCCAGCATTTT	CAISETTLLGSNQPQHF
TRBV2	TRBJ2-7	TRBD1	15	once	TGTGCCAGCAGTGAGGGACAGGACCCTCTTGGCGAGCAGTACTTC	CASSEGQDPLGEQYF
TRBV11-3	TRBJ2-1	NA	16	NA	TGTGCCAGCAGCTTTGGCCGCCCAGGGGACTACAATGAGCAGTTCTTC	CASSFGRPGDYNEQFF
TRBV28	TRBJ1-5	TRBD1	14	NA	TGTGCCAGCAACACGGGACAGAACTCACGGCCCCAGCATTTT	CASNTGQNSRPQHF
TRBV29-1	TRBJ2-1	NA	11	NA	TGCAGCGGGCGGGCTAGTCGGGAGCAGTTCTTC	CSGRASREQFF
TRBV4-2	TRBJ2-1	TRBD2	16	NA	TGTGCCAGCAGCCAAGATGTGGGAGGGGAGGATAATGAGCAGTTCTTC	CASSQDVGGEDNEQFF
TRBV4-1	TRBJ1-6	NA	15	few	TGCGCCAGCAGCCGACTTGTGACGTACCTTTCACCCCTCCACTTT	CASSRLVTYLSPLHF
TRBV28	TRBJ2-7	TRBD1	16	NA	TGTGCCAGCAGCACAGACCAGGGACAGGGGGCCTACGAGCAGTACTTC	CASSTDQGQGAYEQYF
TRBV7-8	TRBJ2-7	NA	14	NA	TGTGCCAGCAGCTTAGCGGGCACATCCTACGAGCAGTACTTC	CASSLAGTSYEQYF
TRBV5-1	TRBJ2-1	NA	15	NA	TGCGCCAGCGGGGGACTCCGAAGGGGTTACAATGAGCAGTTCTTC	CASGGLRRGYNEQFF
TRBV6-5	TRBJ1-1	NA	13	NA	TGTGCCAGCAGTTTGACAGGAGCTACTGAAGCTTTCTTT	CASSLTGATEAFF
TRBV9	TRBJ2-1	NA	15	NA	TGTGCCAGCAGCGCTGGGGGGGCTACATACAATGAGCAGTTCTTC	CASSAGGATYNEQFF
TRBV5-1	TRBJ2-7	NA	12	few	TGCGCCAGCAGCAAGGACTTGCGGGAGCAGTACTTC	CASSKDLREQYF
TRBV5-1	TRBJ2-5	TRBD2	16	NA	TGCGCCAGCAGCCCTGGGAGGGCCATCCTTCAAGAGACCCAGTACTTC	CASSPGRAILQETQYF
TRBV3-1/TRBV3-2	TRBJ2-5	NA	14	NA	TGTGCCAGCAGCCAAGAGGGCGCGGGAGAGACCCAGTACTTC	CASSQEGAGETQYF
TRBV3-1/TRBV3-2	TRBJ2-2	TRBD2	20	NA	TGTGCCAGCAGCCGAAGGTTAGGCCTAGCGGGGGCCGAGGACGCCGGGGAGCTGTTTTTT	CASSRRLGLAGAEDAGELFF
TRBV27	TRBJ1-6	NA	14	NA	TGTGCCAGCAGTCCAACTGGACATCGCCGGTCCCTCCACTTT	CASSPTGHRRSLHF
TRBV7-9	TRBJ2-5	TRBD1	15	NA	TGTGCCAGCAGCCGACCGACAGGGAAGGGAGAGACCCAGTACTTC	CASSRPTGKGETQYF
TRBV3-1/TRBV3-2	TRBJ1-1	NA	18	NA	TGTGCCAGCAGCCAAGCGCTTCAGGGTTTTGGGGAATCCACTGAAGCTTTCTTT	CASSQALQGFGESTEAFF
TRBV3-1/TRBV3-2	TRBJ1-1	NA	14	NA	TGTGCCAGCAGCCAAGGGGGGGGCGGCACTGAAGCTTTCTTT	CASSQGGGGTEAFF